The clone carrying this TCR beta chain was detected only once. Germline V gives CDR1 MGHDK, CDR2 SYGVNS. CDR3 length equals 17 residues. V lost 3 bases and J lost 0; bases outside the gene matches: 8. The record originates from a study of blood T cell repertoires in COVID-19. Sequencing was performed with immunoSEQ multiplex PCR; in TCRdb, only in-frame clones are kept and a portion is missing. This table holds hundreds of thousands of clones, 86% found once. This clonotype was obtained from a woman in her fifties or sixties with acute or convalescent COVID-19. The chain joins TRBV25-1 to TRBJ2-4; 7 bases map to TRBD1. Sequencing input: peripheral blood. In nucleotides, the CDR3 is TGTGCCAGCAGTGACCGGGACAGCCTAGGAGCCAAAAACATTCAGTACTTC. This gives the protein CASSDRDSLGAKNIQYF.